The sample holds a few counts of the clone carrying this TCR beta chain. Its antigen is not identified. The data were taken from a study of beta chain features in type 1 diabetes. About the study: The study found patients and healthy donors alike in age, gender and cell yields. Sorted cells from all samples, numbering approximately 110,000,000, were examined.

Overall study findings and caveats: The cDNA sequencing approach could over-represent high-TCR-expressing cells. When Type 1 diabetes patients were examined, their TCRB CDR3s proved moderately but significantly shorter in all four CD4+ subsets.

The authors took one heparinised blood draw, averaging roughly 120 mL, from each donor. Sequencing targeted expressed TCRB transcripts, as all isolated RNA had been reverse transcribed. Only in-frame clones appear in the TCRdb table, and some are missing; sequencing was by immunoSEQ multiplex PCR. This table has some 170,000 clones, over 55% appearing once. CDR1 is SGHTA, CDR2 FQGNSA, per germline. The ends were cut back, 1 base at V and 5 bases at J, with 8 bases in the middle. CDR3 size: 14 residues. The chain uses TRBV7-2 and TRBJ2-2; D gene unclear. This TCR came from a man aged 25 to 45 with type 1 diabetes. The sample consisted of naive CD4+ T cells from blood. CDR3 amino acids: CASSLVAPTGELFF. The CDR3 DNA is TGTGCCAGCAGCTTAGTCGCACCAACCGGGGAGCTGTTTTTT.